Listed below are T cell receptor beta chains from one sample, sequenced in a study of T cells in Graves' hyperthyroidism and ophthalmopathy. Each CDR3 protein is one row after TCRdb ran MiXCR on the multiplex PCR reads. The sample shows about 520,000 distinct CDR3 sequences, roughly a quarter of them seen only once. The sample was blood. These TCRs come from a woman in her twenties or thirties with Graves' ophthalmopathy. Each CDR3 is given without its conserved first and last residue.

v_call,cdr3_aa
TRBV2,ASSPDRANSPLH
TRBV29-1,SVDLGTGGTGYT
TRBV3-1,ASSQGPRQPYEQY
TRBV7-9,ASSSQQGLNYGYT
TRBV6-1,ASSESREAF
TRBV11-2,ASIGTSGRGYEQY
TRBV6-4,ASKPPGQNSGANVLT
TRBV12-3/TRBV12-4,ASSPPYQPQH
TRBV19,ASSTNTQETQY
TRBV6-2/TRBV6-3,ASSYSTIGTGDGGGYT
TRBV28,ASTPFGRGYT
TRBV27,ASSWGQGMDEQY
TRBV19,ASSMEAGYQETQY
TRBV20-1,SVPTGAYSNQPQH
TRBV18,ASSRGQHNQPQH
TRBV6-2/TRBV6-3,ASSYSRGNTEAF
TRBV12-5,ASGSYPLRGELF
TRBV6-1,ASSNPPRGAGYT
TRBV12-3/TRBV12-4,ASGTGGTEAF
TRBV12-3/TRBV12-4,ASSFGRAYEQY
TRBV15,ATGAGAYQETQY
TRBV7-2,ASSLARARFYEQY